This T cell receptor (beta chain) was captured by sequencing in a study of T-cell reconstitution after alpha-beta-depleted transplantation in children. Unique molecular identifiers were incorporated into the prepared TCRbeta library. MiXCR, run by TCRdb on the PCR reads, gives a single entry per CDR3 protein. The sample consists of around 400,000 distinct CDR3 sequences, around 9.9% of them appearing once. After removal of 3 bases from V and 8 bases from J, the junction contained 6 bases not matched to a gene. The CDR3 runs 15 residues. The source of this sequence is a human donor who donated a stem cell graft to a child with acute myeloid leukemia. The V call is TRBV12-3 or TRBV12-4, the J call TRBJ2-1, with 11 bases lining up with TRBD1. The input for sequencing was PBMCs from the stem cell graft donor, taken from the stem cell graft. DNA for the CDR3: TGTGCCAGCAGTTTGGGACAGGGGGTCTTCGATGAGCAGTTCTTC. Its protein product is CASSLGQGVFDEQFF.